This passage covers 9 T cell receptor beta chains from one sample sequenced in a study of control samples from healthy donors and cancer patients. Clones were read by immunoSEQ multiplex PCR, and TCRdb kept only the in-frame ones, dropping some. The table records about 130,000 clones, about nine tenths of them present only once. Sequencing was carried out using blood. Receptors originate from a woman aged 45 to 65 in good health.

V and J are TRBV5-1 and TRBJ2-1, with TRBD1 matching over 8 bases. The germline gives CDR1 SGHRS, CDR2 YFSETQ. The CDR3 length is 16 residues. Trimming cost V 6 bases and J 7 bases; bases outside gene matches: 15. The CDR3 DNA sequence: TGCGCCAGCACCCATGAACCGGGACAGGCCTTAAATGAGCAGTTCTTC. Protein sequence: CASTHEPGQALNEQFF. The full variable domain, rest sourced from reference TRBV5-1 and TRBJ2-1, is KAGVTQTPRYLIKTRGQQVTLSCSPISGHRSVSWYQQTPGQGLQFLFEYFSETQRNKGNFPGRFSGRQFSNSRSEMNVSTLELGDSALYLCASTHEPGQALNEQFFGPGTRLTVL.

J is TRBJ2-5 and V is TRBV6-6; 8 positions match TRBD1. This CDR3 has 18 amino acids. Germline-derived CDR1 and CDR2 are MNHNY and SVGAGI (reference sequence). Unmatched junction bases numbered 18, after V lost 5 bases and J lost 4 bases. CDR3 residues: CASSPQGAGVGRGETQYF. The CDR3 DNA reads as TGTGCCAGCAGTCCCCAGGGGGCAGGGGTTGGTCGCGGAGAGACCCAGTACTTC.

The chain is built from TRBV3-1 (or the pseudogene TRBV3-2) and TRBJ2-1, with no clear D. There are 15 residues in the CDR3. The V end lost 1 base, the J end lost 2 bases, and 9 bases lay between the germline ends. The V gene's germline CDR1 is LGHDT and CDR2 YNNKEL (reference sequence). CDR3 region: CASSQGSTTYNEQFF. CDR3 nucleotide sequence: TGTGCCAGCAGCCAAGGGTCGACAACCTACAATGAGCAGTTCTTC.

This chain links TRBV19 with TRBJ2-3; TRBD2 is a possible D gene (6 bases). Trimming shortened V by 5 bases and J by 2 bases, and 17 bases separated the two germline ends. CDR1 is LNHDA and CDR2 is SQIVND in the germline V gene (reference sequence). CDR3 length equals 16 residues. The CDR3 coding sequence is TGTGCCAGTAGTCCAGGGACTCGATGGGACACAGATACGCAGTATTTT. It specifies CASSPGTRWDTDTQYF.

The chain recombines TRBV7-2 with TRBJ2-1; D call uncertain. CDR1 SGHTA and CDR2 FQGNSA come from the germline V gene. The CDR3 sequence is 17 residues long. Trimming took 1 base from V and 0 from J, leaving 13 bases between them. CDR3 DNA sequence: TGTGCCAGCAGCTTAGGTGGTTGGGATGCCTCCTACAATGAGCAGTTCTTC. The encoded protein is CASSLGGWDASYNEQFF.

The rearrangement links TRBV2 to TRBJ1-5; possibly TRBD1 for D (5 bases). The CDR3 is made up of 13 amino acids. Germline loops: CDR1 SNHLY, CDR2 FYNNEI. Deletions cut 7 bases from V and 7 bases from J, with 14 bases between. The CDR3 DNA reads as TGTGCCAGCACCGAAGGGGCATGGCAGCCCCAGCATTTT. Protein product: CASTEGAWQPQHF.

The chain combines TRBV5-1 with TRBJ2-3; D not resolved. Germline lookup yields CDR1 SGHRS and CDR2 YFSETQ. Trimming removed 1 base at V and 2 bases at J, with 5 bases between. The CDR3 spans 13 residues. The CDR3 loop is CASSLLTTDTQYF. The CDR3 bases are TGCGCCAGCAGCTTGTTGACCACAGATACGCAGTATTTT.

The rearrangement joins TRBV6-5 to TRBJ1-1, with a tentative D call TRBD1 (5 bases). Germline CDR1 MNHEY, CDR2 SVGAGI. V shed 11 bases and J shed 1 base, with 8 bases lying between them. CDR3 length: 11 residues. The CDR3 nucleotides read TGTGCCGCGAGGGGGAACACTGAAGCTTTCTTT. It yields the protein CAARGNTEAFF.

The chain is built from TRBV10-3 and TRBJ2-5; 10 nucleotides agree with TRBD1. Trimming at V came to 10 bases and at J to 0 bases, leaving 5 bases not matched to a gene. From germline, CDR1 is ENHRY and CDR2 SYGVKD. The CDR3 sequence is 14 residues long. CDR3 coding DNA: TGTGCCACCTCGGGACAGGGGAACCAAGAGACCCAGTACTTC. This gives the protein CATSGQGNQETQYF.